This T cell receptor beta chain comes out of a study of CD8 T cells in Susac syndrome. Reverse transcription of roughly 0.5 to 1 ug RNA used random hexamers. TCRdb independently ran MiXCR on the immunoSEQ multiplex PCR reads; one entry per CDR3 protein. The data hold a few hundred thousand distinct CDR3 sequences, with more than 85% observed a single time. J was trimmed by 6 bases and V by 8 bases; bases with no gene match: 9. Germline-derived CDR1 and CDR2 are MDHEN and SYDVKM. CDR3 size: 13 residues. The study, taken as a whole, reports: TCR sequencing and HLA analysis covered a relatively small number of individuals.

Sequencing of TCR beta was performed on blood CD8+ T cells and on blood CD4+ T cells. The study used treatment-naive patients who had stable or active relapsing-remitting disease as multiple sclerosis controls. On this clonotype: Its cognate antigen is unknown.

Specimen: CD4+ T cells from PBMCs. The chain combines TRBV28 with TRBJ2-7; 8 nucleotides agree with TRBD2. The receptor's source is a human donor with multiple sclerosis. This CDR3 reads CASSGGYMREQYV. DNA of the CDR3: TGTGCCAGCTCGGGGGGGTACATGCGCGAGCAGTACGTC.